This entry concerns a single T cell receptor (beta chain). There is no known antigen for this receptor. No much larger clone is present one base from it, and per-base qualities are unavailable. Library preparation used 5' RACE. Sequencing was carried out with an Illumina HiSeq 2000. A universal primer binding site was added through template switching, and the final cDNA carried a unique molecular identifier so that TCR cDNA molecules could be counted accurately. Specific primers in the conserved constant-segment region were used to synthesize first-strand cDNA for the TCR alpha and beta chains. To control for contamination, every cDNA library was double barcoded, receiving both a SMART-Mk sample barcode and Illumina barcodes. TruSeq adapter sequences and Illumina sample barcodes were added in two successive PCR steps. Sequencing of the TCR alpha and beta cDNA libraries was done on the Illumina HiSeq platform using custom primers. The authors' analysis ran thus. MiGEC was used to process raw reads and extract unique molecular identifiers, and MiXCR was used to find CDR3 positions. For each individual, recombination models were inferred using an EM algorithm with the repgenHMM and IGoR tools. Shared clonotype analysis was performed with the tcR package in R, normalizing sharing by the product of cloneset sizes. To study raw recombination free of thymic and clonal selection effects, out-of-frame nonproductive sequences were analyzed. TCRdb passed the public sequencing reads through fastp at Q25 and MiXCR, retaining productive beta sequences. One record per CDR3 amino acid sequence lists the most common genes and DNA. The V and J calls reflect TCRdb's pipeline rather than the authors' work. This sample comprises roughly 690,000 distinct CDR3 sequences, approximately 22% of them detected only once. The ten biggest clones cover 4.3% of the sample.

From its cysteine to its phenylalanine, the CDR3 spans 16 amino acids. Left in the record is the CDR3 DNA by itself, 48 bases read in frame from the first base. V is reduced by 2 bases and J by 3 bases, leaving a spacing of 17 bases between them. This record belongs to a study of identical twins (dated by TCRdb to about 2016). Background on the whole study: To test whether fetal clonotypes persist, this study deep-sequenced TCR alpha and beta repertoires from monozygotic twins, from unrelated adults of various ages, and from cord blood. To rule out contamination, the twin experiments were replicated at different times with different library preparation protocols.

Every donor was a healthy Caucasian. The twin cohort comprised three pairs of female monozygotic twins, all aged roughly 18 to 30 years. RNA for TCR libraries was isolated from peripheral blood mononuclear cells. General findings and caveats noted by the study authors: Fewer insertions were carried by abundant cord blood beta clonotypes; a weaker similar trend was observed in young adult naive repertoires, while no such trend was observed in memory repertoires. Compared with coincidental sharing between unrelated individuals, out-of-frame TCR alpha sequences shared between twins showed an excess of sequences with low generation probability. Excess twin sharing in beta out-of-frame sequences was weaker because fewer shared sequences lowered the signal-to-noise ratio. Invariant T cells such as MAIT and iNKT could partly confound zero-insertion analyses, although diverse VJ usage argued against such confounding for most clonotypes. Because the same donors could not be followed over many years, the conclusions depended on cross-sectional statistical analysis. In monozygotic twins, out-of-frame TCR alpha sharing was systematically underestimated by recombination models, although the models agreed with sharing between unrelated individuals.

This sample also appeared in a second study, on T cells expressing NK-cell markers. From the second report: Three sorted T-cell subsets (CD3+CD56+NKG2C+, CD3+CD56+NKG2C- and CD3+CD56-NKG2C+) from roughly 8 donors had their TCR beta-chain repertoires profiled. Seven of the eight sequenced donors were HCMV-seropositive and one was HCMV-seronegative. In several experiments an anti-gammadeltaTCR antibody was added to restrict sorting to alphabetaTCR-expressing T cells. In roughly six donors, the dominant CD3+CD56+NKG2C+ clonotypes ranked among the top 10 CD8+ clonotypes, making up about 1.0-7.5% of CD8+ T cells. Those dominant clonotypes were again the most abundant among CD3+CD56-NKG2C+ cells in several donors, at roughly 25-65%. It remained unclear whether the expanded NKG2C-expressing T cell clones were specific for HCMV antigens. The study sequenced eight donors, all healthy volunteers chosen at random: three men and five women. HCMV-specific IgG was detected in serum with a commercial ELISA kit to determine HCMV serostatus. For 5 or 6 donors, unsorted PBMC were also used to sequence bulk peripheral blood T-cell repertoires. Reads were demultiplexed and grouped by UMI with MIGEC, and clonotypes were assembled and quantified with MiTCR. Only TCR cDNA sequences supported by at least two reads were kept to exclude erroneous sequences. The tcR package was used for downstream repertoire analysis, and clonotypes were matched between fractions using CDR3 nucleotide sequence together with V segment. VDJmatch was used to annotate antigen specificity against VDJdb, with one amino acid substitution in CDR3 allowed.

The TCR was taken from a woman under 30 in good health. Recombination connected TRBV12-3 or TRBV12-4 to TRBJ2-7; the D gene cannot be resolved reliably. Sequenced: PBMCs. The CDR3 corresponds to CASSLPPTGSNYEQYF. The DNA sequence is given as TGTGCCAGCAGTTTACCCCCGACGGGTTCAAACTACGAGCAGTACTTC.